The clone carrying this TCR beta chain was recorded at least ten times. The data belong to a study of tumor-infiltrating lymphocytes in primary liver carcinoma. Total RNA amounting to roughly 450 ng was the source from which TCR beta cDNA was made with a constant-region primer. Investigators got TCR beta libraries out of three nested multiplex PCR rounds, done with slightly modified ARM-PCR. The study ran its first two PCR rounds for about 11 cycles each, using TRBV1-TRBV30 forward primers and a C-beta reverse primer. TCRdb processed the multiplex PCR reads anew with MiXCR; each CDR3 protein has one entry. Of about 330,000 distinct CDR3 sequences listed, approximately 65% are singletons. Both blood RNA, taken from unsorted whole blood, and germline DNA were extracted. This CDR3 is built from 11 residues. Trimming left V 2 bases short and J 9 bases short, with 8 bases between. Germline CDR1 reads SGHKS; CDR2 reads YYEKEE (reference sequence).

The rearrangement uses TRBV5-5 and TRBJ2-5; possibly TRBD1 or TRBD2 for D (5 bases each). This clonotype was obtained from a middle-aged man with primary liver carcinoma and hepatitis B virus infection. The sequenced sample was peripheral blood. The CDR3 DNA reads as TGTGCCAGCAGCTTCCTGGGGGCCCAGTACTTC. The encoded protein is CASSFLGAQYF.